The 10 T cell receptor beta chains in this list originate from one sample, sequenced in a study of cytomegalovirus exposure and HLA in healthy donors. Vbeta (60) and Jbeta (13) primers were used in the PCR. The assay was immunoSEQ multiplex PCR, and TCRdb's table has in-frame clones only and misses some. The profile shows around 93,000 clones, approximately 80% of them singletons. Sequencing input: PBMCs. Source of these receptors: a man aged 30-40 years in good health and CMV-seropositive.

This clone was detected once. The chain carries TRBV6-5 and TRBJ1-4; D remains ambiguous. V was pared by 6 bases and J by 8 bases, with 19 bases between. The CDR3 is 15 residues long. The germline V gene has CDR1 MNHEY and CDR2 SVGAGI. CDR3 sequence (DNA): TGTGCCAGCAGGGAAACAGCCTCCTGGAACGAAAAACTGTTTTTT. Protein: CASRETASWNEKLFF.

The chain employs TRBV28 and TRBJ2-7; perhaps TRBD1 as D (5 bases). The CDR3 contains 12 residues. CDR1 is MDHEN and CDR2 is SYDVKM in the germline V gene. V lost 6 bases to trimming and J lost 6 bases, with 12 bases between them. CDR3 amino acids: CASSQTRGEQYF. The CDR3 DNA reads TGTGCCAGCAGCCAAACAAGGGGCGAGCAGTACTTC.

The chain links TRBV2 to TRBJ2-3, with TRBD2 matching over 7 bases. J was trimmed by 6 bases and V by 2 bases; bases with no gene match: 8. CDR1 is SNHLY, CDR2 FYNNEI, per germline. This CDR3 region has 15 residues. Written as DNA, the CDR3 is TGTGCCAGCAGTGAACCCTGGCGGGAGTTTGATACGCAGTATTTT. Translation: CASSEPWREFDTQYF.

Here the CDR3 DNA reads TGTGCCAGCAGTCCGGCCCAGGGGTCCCTCCACTTT. This encodes CASSPAQGSLHF. This chain uses TRBV27 with TRBJ1-6, with D maybe TRBD1 (6 bases). In germline, CDR1 is MNHEY, CDR2 SMNVEV (reference sequence). The CDR3 runs 12 residues. Trimming left V 5 bases short and J 14 bases short, with 13 bases between.

V and J are TRBV10-1 and TRBJ1-3, with a weak D call TRBD1 (6 bases). The CDR3 is 15 residues long. CDR1 WNHNN and CDR2 SYGVQD come from the germline V gene (reference sequence). V lost 5 bases, J lost 0 bases, and 11 bases lay in between. CDR3 coding DNA: TGCGCCAGCAGTCCGGGACAAGGCTCTGGAAACACCATATATTTT. Translation: CASSPGQGSGNTIYF.

V gene TRBV6-5 combines with J gene TRBJ2-5; D gene unclear. Germline V gene lookup returns CDR1 MNHEY and CDR2 SVGAGI. V was trimmed by 9 bases and J by 1 base, leaving 9 bases between them. CDR3 size: 12 residues. The CDR3 loop is CASQAPQETQYF. CDR3 bases: TGTGCCAGTCAGGCTCCCCAAGAGACCCAGTACTTC.

The J gene is TRBJ1-1, the V gene TRBV18; D gene uncertain. V shed 4 bases and J shed 4 bases, with 13 bases lying between them. The CDR3 spans 14 residues. CDR1 KGHSH and CDR2 LQKENI come from the germline V gene. The CDR3 sequence is CASSLPNSGTEAFF. CDR3 coding DNA: TGTGCCAGCTCACTTCCGAATTCGGGCACTGAAGCTTTCTTT.

V gene TRBV2 combines with J gene TRBJ2-2; D not resolved. CDR3 length: 14 amino acids. The V and J ends lost 6 bases and 0 bases respectively, with 8 bases between them. Germline V gene lookup returns CDR1 SNHLY and CDR2 FYNNEI. In nucleotides, the CDR3 is TGTGCCAGCAGGGCGGAGACGAACACCGGGGAGCTGTTTTTT. Its protein is CASRAETNTGELFF.

This clone appeared once. The chain couples TRBV5-4 to TRBJ2-7, with 12 bases identical to TRBD1. The CDR3 contains 16 residues. The germline gives CDR1 SGHNT, CDR2 YYREEE (reference sequence). J was trimmed by 9 bases and V by 4 bases; bases with no gene match: 14. The CDR3 sequence is CASSEEVPGQGAVQYF. In DNA, the CDR3 is TGTGCCAGCAGCGAGGAGGTTCCGGGACAGGGGGCAGTGCAGTACTTC.

CDR3 nucleotides: TGCGCCAGCAGCCAAGCGGCCAGGGTGGTAAGTCCCGATGGCTACACCTTC. Translation gives CASSQAARVVSPDGYTF. The rearrangement uses TRBV4-1 and TRBJ1-2; D perhaps matches TRBD1 (5 bases). Trimming removed 1 base at V and 6 bases at J, with 21 bases between. CDR1 is MGHRA, CDR2 YSYEKL, per germline. The CDR3 loop spans 17 amino acids.